One and the same sample provided the 21 T cell receptor beta chains below, sequenced in a study of cytomegalovirus exposure and HLA in healthy donors. The primer mix had 60 Vbeta and 13 Jbeta primers. TCRdb's copy holds only in-frame clones and misses some; the assay was immunoSEQ multiplex PCR. This table has approximately 190,000 clones, roughly 76% appearing once. Sequencing input: PBMCs. The receptors come from a woman aged 25 to 39 in good health and CMV-seropositive.

This rearrangement joins TRBV5-4 to TRBJ1-2, with 8 bases aligning to TRBD1. Trimming cost V 0 bases and J 4 bases; bases outside gene matches: 5. This CDR3 is 15 amino acids long. Germline V lookup: CDR1 SGHNT, CDR2 YYREEE (reference sequence). CDR3 DNA sequence: TGTGCCAGCAGCTTGGGAGCAGGGGGCGTCTATGGCTACACCTTC. Translation: CASSLGAGGVYGYTF.

V is TRBV7-2 and J is TRBJ2-7; weak D call: TRBD1 (6 bases). The CDR3 has 15 residues. Germline loops: CDR1 SGHTA, CDR2 FQGNSA. The V end was cut by 5 bases, the J end by 3 bases, with 17 bases between. The CDR3 DNA reads as TGTGCCAGCAGCCCCGACTGGGACAAGTTCTACGAGCAGTACTTC. Translation gives CASSPDWDKFYEQYF.

The chain links TRBV19 to TRBJ1-5; D gene unclear. Between the trimmed V and J ends, which lost 8 bases and 2 bases, there was a span of 13 bases. Germline V gene sequence: CDR1 LNHDA, CDR2 SQIVND (reference sequence). This CDR3 is 14 amino acids long. The CDR3 loop is CASLGRSGNQPQHF. The DNA of the CDR3 is TGTGCCAGTCTCGGCAGGTCGGGCAATCAGCCCCAGCATTTT.

The genes are TRBV7-9 and TRBJ2-3; TRBD1 matches 8 bases. Germline CDR1 and CDR2: SEHNR and FQNEAQ (reference sequence). The CDR3 totals 15 residues. V lost 8 bases to trimming and J lost 2 bases; unmatched junction nucleotides: 9. The CDR3 region is CASEDRGQITDTQYF. CDR3 bases: TGTGCCAGCGAAGACAGGGGCCAAATCACAGATACGCAGTATTTT. Full variable domain (missing parts from reference TRBV7-9 and TRBJ2-3): DTGVSQNPRHKITKRGQNVTFRCDPISEHNRLYWYRQTLGQGPEFLTYFQNEAQLEKSRLLSDRFSAERPKGSFSTLEIQRTEQGDSAMYLCASEDRGQITDTQYFGPGTRLTVL.

J is TRBJ1-1 and V is TRBV6-1; D is uncertain. The CDR3 totals 13 residues. Germline V lookup: CDR1 MNHNS, CDR2 SASEGT. V gave up 8 bases and J gave up 6 bases, with 16 bases separating them. CDR3 in DNA: TGTGCCAGCGTGAAGGAAAGTCGGGCTGAAGCTTTCTTT. Residues: CASVKESRAEAFF.

This clone was found a few times. This chain joins TRBV7-2 and TRBJ2-3, with TRBD2 identical over 11 bases. CDR1 and CDR2 from the germline V gene are SGHTA and FQGNSA. J was trimmed by 6 bases and V by 6 bases; bases with no gene match: 8. This CDR3 contains 15 residues. The CDR3 spells CASSSLAGVTDTQYF. CDR3 DNA: TGTGCCAGCAGTTCACTAGCGGGAGTCACTGATACGCAGTATTTT.

In its sample, this clone was seen a few times. The V and J genes are TRBV5-1 and TRBJ2-1; D call uncertain. The CDR3 runs 12 residues. Germline V gene data show CDR1 as SGHRS and CDR2 as YFSETQ. V was cut by 2 bases and J by 6 bases, with 6 bases left in between. In DNA form, the CDR3 reads TGCGCCAGCAGCTTACCCGGCAATGAGCAGTTCTTC. It yields the protein CASSLPGNEQFF.

This rearrangement joins TRBV2 to TRBJ2-3, with D possibly being TRBD1 (5 bases). Trimming removed 2 bases at V and 7 bases at J, with 13 bases between. This CDR3 has 14 residues. CDR1 is SNHLY, CDR2 FYNNEI, per germline. CDR3 sequence: CASSEISAGYTQYF. CDR3 in DNA: TGTGCCAGCAGTGAAATAAGTGCAGGGTATACGCAGTATTTT.

The chain combines TRBV5-1 with TRBJ2-5; 11 bases match TRBD2. CDR3 length: 16 residues. The J segment lost 4 bases and the V segment lost 4 bases, leaving 9 bases of the junction unmatched. The germline gives CDR1 SGHRS, CDR2 YFSETQ. The CDR3 nucleotides are TGCGCCAGCAGCGGGGGACTAGCGGACTCCCGAGAGACCCAGTACTTC. Translated: CASSGGLADSRETQYF.

This sequence joins TRBV7-2 and TRBJ1-5; 7 bases line up with TRBD1. The CDR3 extends over 16 amino acids. Trimming took 3 bases from V and 1 from J; bases not matched to a gene: 6. Germline V CDR1 and CDR2: SGHTA, FQGNSA. Written as DNA, the CDR3 is TGTGCCAGCAGCTTGACAGGGAGTAAAAGCAATCAGCCCCAGCATTTT. Its translation: CASSLTGSKSNQPQHF. The full variable domain, in which reference TRBV7-2 and TRBJ1-5 provide the parts outside the CDR3, is GAGVSQSPSNKVTEKGKDVELRCDPISGHTALYWYRQSLGQGLEFLIYFQGNSAPDKSGLPSDRFSAERTGGSVSTLTIQRTQQEDSAVYLCASSLTGSKSNQPQHFGDGTRLSIL.

This sequence joins TRBV4-1 and TRBJ2-7, with D possibly matching TRBD2 (6 bases). The V gene's germline CDR1 is MGHRA and CDR2 YSYEKL. V gave up 3 bases and J gave up 0 bases, with 12 bases separating them. This CDR3 spans 15 amino acids. The CDR3: CASSHPGASSYEQYF. The CDR3 region has the DNA TGCGCCAGCAGCCATCCGGGAGCGAGCTCCTACGAGCAGTACTTC.

The chain combines TRBV7-2 with TRBJ2-1; weak D call: TRBD2 (5 bases). V dropped 5 bases and J dropped 5 bases, with 13 bases sitting between them. The length of the CDR3 is 14 residues. In germline, CDR1 is SGHTA, CDR2 FQGNSA. The CDR3, as DNA: TGTGCCAGCAGCCGGAGCGGAGCCCACAATGAGCAGTTCTTC. It codes for CASSRSGAHNEQFF.

This sequence joins TRBV18 and TRBJ2-7; 9 nucleotides match TRBD1. This CDR3 comprises 14 residues. The ends lost 6 bases at V and 3 bases at J; junction bases unmatched: 6. Germline V gene sequence: CDR1 KGHSH, CDR2 LQKENI. Here the CDR3 reads CASSTGQGGYEQYF. The CDR3 coding sequence is TGTGCCAGCTCTACGGGACAGGGTGGCTACGAGCAGTACTTC. The whole variable domain, remainder taken from reference TRBV18 and TRBJ2-7, is NAGVMQNPRHLVRRRGQEARLRCSPMKGHSHVYWYRQLPEEGLKFMVYLQKENIIDESGMPKERFSAEFPKEGPSILRIQQVVRGDSAAYFCASSTGQGGYEQYFGPGTRLTVT.

This clone was seen a handful of times. This sequence joins TRBV2 and TRBJ1-4; D might be TRBD1 (5 bases). The V end lost 6 bases, the J end lost 8 bases, and 16 bases lay between the germline ends. The CDR3 length is 14 residues. CDR1 and CDR2 (germline): SNHLY, FYNNEI. For the CDR3, the DNA is TGTGCCAGCAGAGCCAGGGCACTTCGGGAAAAACTGTTTTTT. Its protein is CASRARALREKLFF.

This rearrangement joins TRBV7-9 to TRBJ1-1, with D possibly TRBD1 on 5 matching bases. Trimming removed 3 bases from V and 2 bases from J, with 13 bases in between. CDR3 size: 15 residues. CDR1 is SEHNR, CDR2 FQNEAQ, per germline (reference sequence). CDR3 residues: CASSFFAGLNTEAFF. The CDR3 region has the DNA TGTGCCAGCAGCTTTTTCGCAGGGTTAAACACTGAAGCTTTCTTT.

This clone has just one count. This rearrangement joins TRBV12-5 to TRBJ2-1; possible D gene TRBD1, 5 bases. Germline CDR1 is LGHNT and CDR2 is FRNRAP. CDR3 length: 13 residues. V gave up 6 bases and J gave up 0 bases, with 6 bases separating them. The CDR3 sequence is CASGRASYNEQFF. In nucleotides, the CDR3 is TGTGCTAGTGGCAGGGCCTCCTACAATGAGCAGTTCTTC.

The chain couples TRBV19 to TRBJ1-2; 8 bases line up with TRBD1. This CDR3 comprises 15 residues. V trimming: 5 bases; J trimming: 3 bases; junction bases outside the gene matches: 8. Looked up from germline, CDR1 is LNHDA and CDR2 is SQIVND (reference sequence). CDR3 residues: CASSAFGQGYYGYTF. Written as DNA, the CDR3 is TGTGCCAGTAGTGCTTTTGGACAGGGATACTATGGCTACACCTTC.

V gene TRBV11-2 combines with J gene TRBJ2-5, with TRBD2 matching 8 bases. CDR1 is SGHAT, CDR2 FQNNGV, per germline. Trimming removed 1 base from V and 2 bases from J; junction bases left unmatched: 6. The CDR3 is made up of 16 amino acids. Written as DNA, the CDR3 is TGTGCCAGCAGCTTAGGGGCGGGGGGACAACAAGAGACCCAGTACTTC. It is translated as CASSLGAGGQQETQYF.

V gene TRBV29-1 combines with J gene TRBJ1-2, with D tentatively TRBD1 (5 bases). In germline, CDR1 is SQVTM, CDR2 ANQGSEA. This CDR3 has 13 residues. Trimming stripped 5 bases from V and 4 bases from J, with 14 bases between. The CDR3 nucleotides are TGCAGCGTTTTGACAGAATTCGGCTATGGCTACACCTTC. This gives the protein CSVLTEFGYGYTF.

The chain joins TRBV19 to TRBJ2-2; maybe TRBD1 (6 bases). Germline loops: CDR1 LNHDA, CDR2 SQIVND (reference sequence). CDR3 size: 16 residues. V shed 3 bases and J shed 6 bases, with 17 bases lying between them. CDR3 nucleotides: TGTGCCAGTAGTATCGAACAGGGCAGTCCTTCCGGGGAGCTGTTTTTT. It is translated as CASSIEQGSPSGELFF.

This clone is a singleton in its sample. The chain employs TRBV4-2 and TRBJ1-1, with a tentative D call TRBD1 (5 bases). Deletions cut 3 bases from V and 1 base from J, with 9 bases between. The CDR3 is 14 amino acids. CDR1 and CDR2 from the germline V gene are LGHNA and YNFKEQ. The CDR3 DNA follows: TGTGCCAGCAGCCAGCAGACAGAGAACACTGAAGCTTTCTTT. Its translation: CASSQQTENTEAFF.